The clone carrying this T cell receptor (beta chain) was recorded at least ten times. What it recognizes is unknown. The sample is drawn from a study of T cells after yellow fever vaccination. Study-level background: Any fraction with a low cell number was prepared using SMART-Seq v4 Ultra Low Input. Study outcomes and limitations: At around 95% for CD4 and just over 85% for CD8, most primary-vaccination clones showed up again after the booster. Within FACS-sorted repertoires, abundant clonotypes contaminating from the bulk population could be present.

Generation of TCR cDNA used 5'RACE template switching (which added a universal primer site and UMIs). TCRdb redid the calling of the 5' RACE reads with MiXCR, one entry per CDR3 protein. The repertoire holds 200,000 to 300,000 distinct CDR3 sequences, with roughly 3.5% as singletons. In germline, CDR1 is SEHNR, CDR2 FQNEAQ (reference sequence). The V gene end was trimmed by 1 base and the J gene end by 7 bases; junction bases not matched to a gene: 5. CDR3 length: 15 residues. The sequence was collected from a man younger than 35 who received the YFV17D yellow fever vaccine. This sequence joins TRBV7-9 and TRBJ2-1; TRBD2 matches 9 bases. The source material was PBMCs, sampled 15 days after the yellow fever booster vaccination. The CDR3: CASSLGGGAWNEQFF. DNA for the CDR3: TGTGCCAGCAGCTTAGGCGGGGGGGCTTGGAATGAGCAGTTCTTC.